This TCR beta chain was documented in a study of blood T cell repertoires in COVID-19. Trimming cost V 3 bases and J 3 bases, with 6 bases left between them. This CDR3 has 11 residues. In germline, CDR1 is DFQATT, CDR2 SNEGSKA (reference sequence). Sequenced by immunoSEQ multiplex PCR; TCRdb stores in-frame clones only, minus some. The sample consists of roughly 200,000 clones, 87% of them appearing once. This clone showed up just once. The source of this sequence is a woman younger than 30 who had recovered from COVID-19. The sample taken for sequencing was peripheral blood. This rearrangement joins TRBV20-1 to TRBJ2-7, with D uncertain. The CDR3 DNA reads TGCAGTGCTAGGGCCATCTACGAGCAGTACTTC. Translation gives CSARAIYEQYF.